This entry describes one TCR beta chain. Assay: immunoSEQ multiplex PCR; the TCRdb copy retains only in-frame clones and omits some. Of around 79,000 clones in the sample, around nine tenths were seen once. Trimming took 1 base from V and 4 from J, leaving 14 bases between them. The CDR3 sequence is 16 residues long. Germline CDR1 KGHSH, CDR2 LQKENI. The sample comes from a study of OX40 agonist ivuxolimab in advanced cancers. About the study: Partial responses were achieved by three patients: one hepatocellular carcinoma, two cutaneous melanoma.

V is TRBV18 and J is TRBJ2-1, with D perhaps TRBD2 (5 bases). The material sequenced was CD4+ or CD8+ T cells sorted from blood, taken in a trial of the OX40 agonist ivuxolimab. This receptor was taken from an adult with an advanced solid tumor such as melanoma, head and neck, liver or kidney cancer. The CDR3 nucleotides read TGTGCCAGCTCACCACGTAGCGCTGGGTATTACAATGAGCAGTTCTTC. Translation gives CASSPRSAGYYNEQFF.